This T cell receptor beta chain was sequenced during a study of beta chain features in type 1 diabetes. Remarks on this clone: What it binds is unknown.

Every participating donor gave one draw, a heparinised blood sample averaging approximately 120 mL. It was via CD45RO/CCR7/CD25/CD127/CD95/CD27 that CD4+ naive, central memory, regulatory and stem cell-like memory cells were sorted. Purities over 98% were achieved in all sorted populations. Study-wide points: Shortening of TCRB CDR3s, moderate but significant, appeared in all four CD4+ subsets of Type 1 diabetes patients.

V gave up 6 bases and J gave up 3 bases, with 12 bases separating them. This CDR3 contains 14 residues. The germline V gene encodes CDR1 MNHNY and CDR2 SVGAGI (reference sequence). Expressed TCRB transcripts were sequenced, since all the RNA that had been isolated was reverse transcribed. Regulatory, naive and central memory T cell samples averaged approximately 3.9 million reads. TCRdb keeps only in-frame clones here, not all; method: immunoSEQ multiplex PCR. The sample carries 250,000 to 350,000 clones, 15% recorded once. The rearrangement links TRBV6-6 to TRBJ1-5; D remains ambiguous. What was sequenced was naive CD4+ T cells from blood. The clonotype originates from a man between 18 and 35 years old with type 1 diabetes. This chain's CDR3 is CASRAANLNQPQHF. The CDR3 DNA is TGTGCCAGCAGGGCGGCCAACCTCAATCAGCCCCAGCATTTT.